The 24 T cell receptor beta chains given below trace back to one sample, sequenced in a study of early T cells in non-severe SARS-CoV-2 infection. TCRdb re-derived calls from the 5' RACE reads in MiXCR, one entry per CDR3 protein. The data contain around 58,000 distinct CDR3 sequences, less than 9.5% of them seen just once; the ten biggest clones take up about 10%. Sample: whole blood, taken at baseline. The receptors here all came from an adult who was a healthcare worker with PCR-confirmed SARS-CoV-2 infection or an uninfected control (not recorded which).

With regard to this clonotype: Likely a read error: the CDR3 ends without its conserved phenylalanine or tryptophan. The genes are TRBV7-9 and TRBJ2-5, with D perhaps assigned TRBD1 or TRBD2 (5 bases each). Trimming pared 5 bases from V and 1 base from J, leaving 11 bases between. Per germline, CDR1 SEHNR and CDR2 FQNEAQ (reference sequence). This CDR3 comprises 14 residues. This CDR3 is CASSVERGQETQYV. The CDR3 DNA sequence: TGTGCCAGCAGCGTCGAGAGGGGCCAAGAGACCCAGTACGTC.

This clonotype was observed many times. The V and J genes are TRBV7-8 and TRBJ2-5; D is unresolved. V was clipped by 5 bases and J by 1 base, with 11 bases between them. Germline lookup yields CDR1 SGHVS and CDR2 FQNEAQ. This CDR3 contains 14 residues. Written as DNA, the CDR3 is TGTGCCAGCAGCATAAGACAAGCCCAAGAGACCCAGTACTTC. Protein: CASSIRQAQETQYF.

The gene calls are TRBV14 and TRBJ2-7, with D possibly being TRBD1 (6 bases). Germline V CDR1 and CDR2: SGHDN, FVKESK. The CDR3 sequence is 15 residues long. Trimming pared 4 bases from V and 0 bases from J, leaving 13 bases between. CDR3 sequence (DNA): TGTGCCAGCAGCCCGGACCCGGGACACTCCTACGAGCAGTACTTC. Its translation is CASSPDPGHSYEQYF.

The rearrangement links TRBV27 to TRBJ2-5; tentatively, D is TRBD1 (6 bases). The germline gives CDR1 MNHEY, CDR2 SMNVEV (reference sequence). V was shortened by 2 bases and J by 5 bases, with 12 bases between the two germline ends. The CDR3 contains 14 residues. The CDR3 coding sequence is TGTGCCAGCAGTTTACATCAGGGGCATGAGACCCAGTACTTC. Its translation: CASSLHQGHETQYF.

This CDR3 reads CATSDYAETGADTGELFF. The CDR3 coding sequence is TGTGCCACCAGTGATTATGCAGAGACAGGGGCCGACACCGGGGAGCTGTTTTTT. V usage is TRBV24-1 and J usage is TRBJ2-2; 8 nucleotides match TRBD1. Germline V CDR1 and CDR2: KGHDR, SFDVKD. Losses at the gene ends were 2 bases for V and 3 bases for J; bases not matched to a gene: 10. This CDR3 has 18 amino acids.

The rearrangement uses TRBV20-1 and TRBJ1-4, with a weak D call TRBD1 (5 bases). The V end lost 2 bases, the J end lost 7 bases, and 14 bases lay between the germline ends. The CDR3 is made up of 14 amino acids. Germline values: CDR1 DFQATT, CDR2 SNEGSKA (reference sequence). CDR3: CSARQGSSAEKLFF. The CDR3 DNA is TGCAGTGCTAGACAGGGAAGCTCCGCTGAAAAACTGTTTTTT.

The chain joins TRBV6-5 to TRBJ2-7, with D tentatively TRBD2 (5 bases). This CDR3 contains 14 residues. The ends were cut back, 2 bases at V and 3 bases at J, with 11 bases in the middle. Germline V gene data show CDR1 as MNHEY and CDR2 as SVGAGI. The CDR3 DNA follows: TGTGCCAGCAGTTACGGCGTCGGGAACTACGAGCAGTACTTC. Protein sequence: CASSYGVGNYEQYF.

This chain joins TRBV3-1 and TRBJ2-5; 7 bases fit TRBD2. The J segment lost 1 base and the V segment lost 1 base, leaving 3 bases of the junction unmatched. Germline V gene lookup returns CDR1 LGHDT and CDR2 YNNKEL (reference sequence). CDR3 size: 15 residues. The CDR3 nucleotides are TGTGCCAGCAGCCAAGGCGGGAGTTTCCAAGAGACCCAGTACTTC. Its translation: CASSQGGSFQETQYF.

Only a few counts were recorded for this clonotype. V and J are TRBV4-3 and TRBJ2-3, with TRBD2 matching 7 bases. Germline-derived CDR1 and CDR2 are LGHNA and YSLEER. V shed 1 base, J shed 1 base, and the junction held 2 bases outside the gene matches. There are 15 residues in the CDR3. CDR3 sequence: CASSQAAGRTDTQYF. The DNA of the CDR3 is TGCGCCAGCAGCCAAGCAGCGGGGCGCACAGATACGCAGTATTTT.

This clonotype appeared a few times. This chain uses TRBV6-6 with TRBJ1-4; D is perhaps TRBD1 (6 bases). Germline lookup yields CDR1 MNHNY and CDR2 SVGAGI (reference sequence). With 2 bases removed from V and 11 bases from J, the gap between germline ends came to 18 bases. There are 15 residues in the CDR3. The CDR3 bases are TGTGCCAGCAGTTACAATCAGGGGAACGGGGCGAAACTGTTTTTT. Translating it yields CASSYNQGNGAKLFF.

This clonotype showed up just a few times. The V and J genes are TRBV6-1 and TRBJ2-3; D may be TRBD1 (6 bases). In germline, CDR1 is MNHNS, CDR2 SASEGT. V lost 4 bases to trimming and J lost 6 bases, with 11 bases between them. There are 13 residues in the CDR3. As DNA, the CDR3 is TGTGCCAGCAGTGGACAGGCCCCCGATACGCAGTATTTT. Translating gives CASSGQAPDTQYF.

This clonotype was recorded a few times. The gene calls are TRBV4-3 and TRBJ2-2, with D possibly TRBD2 on 6 matching bases. Trimming left V 4 bases short and J 0 bases short, with 9 bases between. CDR1 and CDR2 from the germline V gene are LGHNA and YSLEER. This CDR3 is built from 15 residues. The CDR3 nucleotides read TGCGCCAGCAGCCCCTGGGGGGCGAACACCGGGGAGCTGTTTTTT. Protein: CASSPWGANTGELFF.

This clonotype was picked up many times. The chain recombines TRBV2 with TRBJ2-3; D is possibly TRBD1 or TRBD2 (5 bases each). V was shortened by 7 bases and J by 5 bases, with 19 bases between the two germline ends. Germline V gene sequence: CDR1 SNHLY, CDR2 FYNNEI. The length of the CDR3 is 15 residues. As DNA, the CDR3 is TGTGCCAGCATCCAGAAGGGGTCAGGAGGAGATACGCAGTATTTT. Protein: CASIQKGSGGDTQYF.

This clonotype was seen many times. The V call is TRBV7-7, the J call TRBJ2-1, with a possible D match to TRBD1 (5 bases). The ends were cut back, 1 base at V and 5 bases at J, with 15 bases in the middle. The CDR3 has 16 residues. Looked up from germline, CDR1 is SSHAT and CDR2 is FNYEAQ (reference sequence). The chain's CDR3 is CASSLGVQAVHNEQFF. DNA of the CDR3: TGTGCCAGCAGCTTAGGGGTACAGGCTGTACACAATGAGCAGTTCTTC. Looking up the rest from reference TRBV7-7 and TRBJ2-1 gives the full variable domain: GAGVSQSPRYKVTKRGQDVTLRCDPISSHATLYWYQQALGQGPEFLTYFNYEAQPDKSGLPSDRFSAERPEGSISTLTIQRTEQRDSAMYRCASSLGVQAVHNEQFFGPGTRLTVL.

This clonotype was detected only a few times. V and J are TRBV30 and TRBJ2-7, with 7 bases identical to TRBD1. The V gene's germline CDR1 is GTSNPN and CDR2 SVGIG (reference sequence). Trimming removed 2 bases from V and 3 bases from J; junction bases left unmatched: 1. CDR3 length equals 12 residues. The CDR3: CAWSRDSYEQYF. The CDR3 DNA is TGTGCCTGGAGTAGGGACAGCTACGAGCAGTACTTC.

This clonotype was recorded at least ten times. The chain couples TRBV7-6 to TRBJ2-5, with TRBD2 as a possible D gene (6 bases). Trimming removed 1 base from V and 4 bases from J, with 10 bases in between. The CDR3 runs to 14 residues. Looked up from germline, CDR1 is SGHVS and CDR2 is FNYEAQ. CDR3 nucleotides: TGTGCCAGCAGCTTAGGAGGAGGGGTAGAGACCCAGTACTTC. This sequence encodes CASSLGGGVETQYF.

This clonotype has just a few counts. This chain joins TRBV30 and TRBJ1-3, with a possible D match to TRBD1 (5 bases). Germline lookup yields CDR1 GTSNPN and CDR2 SVGIG (reference sequence). The CDR3 runs 13 residues. V lost 6 bases and J 3 bases, leaving 12 bases between the germline ends. CDR3 sequence: CACSFGGGNTIYF. The CDR3 region has the DNA TGTGCCTGTTCATTCGGGGGTGGAAACACCATATATTTT.

The genes are TRBV7-6 and TRBJ2-1; D is perhaps TRBD1 or TRBD2 (5 bases each). Germline CDR1 is SGHVS and CDR2 is FNYEAQ. This CDR3 has 14 residues. Trimming left V 5 bases short and J 9 bases short, with 17 bases between. The CDR3 DNA follows: TGTGCCAGCAGCCCCGTGGGCTTTGGGGGTGAGCAGTTCTTC. Translation: CASSPVGFGGEQFF.

As concerns this clonotype: Possible read error: a much larger clone is one base away. The chain combines TRBV7-2 with TRBJ2-1, with TRBD2 matching over 7 bases. This CDR3 contains 14 residues. Germline assignment: CDR1 SGHTA and CDR2 FQGNSA. Trimming took 5 bases from V and 8 from J; bases not matched to a gene: 9. The CDR3: CASSIWRELHEQFF. The CDR3 DNA is TGTGCCAGCAGCATTTGGCGGGAGTTGCATGAGCAGTTCTTC.

This clonotype has just a few counts. The chain employs TRBV15 and TRBJ1-1; 7 positions match TRBD1. Per the germline V gene, CDR1 is LNHNV and CDR2 is YYDKDF (reference sequence). The V and J ends lost 3 bases and 7 bases, in that order; junction bases with no gene match: 8. The CDR3 is 14 amino acids. Written as DNA, the CDR3 is TGTGCCACCAGCAGGAGCAGGGGGTCCCTTGAAGCTTTCTTT. It yields the protein CATSRSRGSLEAFF.

The gene calls are TRBV11-2 and TRBJ2-1; 7 bases map to TRBD1. The V segment lost 0 bases and the J segment 13 bases; nucleotides outside the gene matches: 6. Germline V gene sequence: CDR1 SGHAT, CDR2 FQNNGV. The CDR3 runs 13 residues. For the CDR3, the DNA is TGTGCCAGCAGCTTAGATCGAGACAGGGCTCAGTTCTTC. This translates into CASSLDRDRAQFF.

CDR3 bases: TGTGCCAGCAGTGTAAGTCCCCGTCGAGAGACCCAGTACTTC. It codes for CASSVSPRRETQYF. This rearrangement joins TRBV7-2 to TRBJ2-5; D gene ambiguous. V dropped 6 bases and J dropped 4 bases, with 15 bases sitting between them. Germline CDR1 is SGHTA and CDR2 is FQGNSA. The CDR3 runs to 14 residues. Filled out from reference TRBV7-2 and TRBJ2-5, the complete variable domain reads GAGVSQSPSNKVTEKGKDVELRCDPISGHTALYWYRQSLGQGLEFLIYFQGNSAPDKSGLPSDRFSAERTGGSVSTLTIQRTQQEDSAVYLCASSVSPRRETQYFGPGTRLLVL.

The V call is TRBV9, the J call TRBJ2-5; D possibly uses TRBD1 or TRBD2 (5 bases each). The CDR3 covers 14 residues. Germline V gives CDR1 SGDLS, CDR2 YYNGEE. V dropped 3 bases and J dropped 5 bases, with 14 bases sitting between them. This CDR3 reads CASSGGPQRETQYF. As DNA, the CDR3 is TGTGCCAGCAGCGGGGGACCCCAGCGCGAGACCCAGTACTTC.

This clonotype was detected a few times. The V gene is TRBV6-1, the J gene TRBJ2-2; D may correspond to TRBD1 or TRBD2 (5 bases each). The germline V gene has CDR1 MNHNS and CDR2 SASEGT. V was pared by 2 bases and J by 8 bases, with 18 bases between. This CDR3 comprises 16 residues. CDR3 sequence reads: CASSERSGTMEGELFF. In DNA, the CDR3 is TGTGCCAGCAGTGAACGATCAGGGACGATGGAAGGGGAGCTGTTTTTT.